One sample yielded the 8 T cell receptor beta chains listed below, sequenced in a study of T cells in Graves' hyperthyroidism and ophthalmopathy. RNA transcripts were the template for amplifying TCR beta CDR3 regions. TCR CDR3 underwent first-round RT-PCR with the HTBI primer set. Each CDR3 protein gets one entry after TCRdb re-called the multiplex PCR reads with MiXCR. The table has about 400,000 distinct CDR3 sequences, around an eighth seen once. Source material: blood. The source of these receptors is a man aged 50 or older with Graves' ophthalmopathy.

This clonotype was detected many times. V is TRBV30 and J is TRBJ2-3; no definite D call. V lost 3 bases and J lost 8, with 12 bases in between. The length of the CDR3 is 12 residues. From germline, CDR1 is GTSNPN and CDR2 SVGIG (reference sequence). This CDR3 is CAWSPGPGTQYF. The CDR3 nucleotides are TGTGCCTGGAGCCCCGGGCCTGGTACGCAGTATTTT. The variable domain in full, with the rest retrieved from reference TRBV30 and TRBJ2-3, is SQTIHQWPATLVQPVGSPLSLECTVEGTSNPNLYWYRQAAGRGLQLLFYSVGIGQISSEVPQNLSASRPQDRQFILSSKKLLLSDSGFYLCAWSPGPGTQYFGPGTRLTVL.

The rearrangement uses TRBV12-3 or TRBV12-4 and TRBJ1-1; unclear D gene. This CDR3 region has 14 residues. V lost 5 bases and J 2 bases, leaving 12 bases between the germline ends. This chain's CDR3 is CASSTPDLNTEAFF. CDR3 in DNA: TGTGCCAGCAGTACCCCAGACTTAAACACTGAAGCTTTCTTT.

The sample holds a few counts of this clonotype. This chain uses TRBV7-3 with TRBJ2-2, with 10 bases that match TRBD1. The germline CDR1 and CDR2 sequences are SGHTA and FQGTGA. CDR3 length: 18 residues. Germline trimming cut 0 bases from V and 5 bases from J; bases unmatched to any gene: 9. As DNA, the CDR3 is TGTGCCAGCAGCTTAACGCCCCTCGACAGGGGGCGGACCGGGGAGCTGTTTTTT. Protein product: CASSLTPLDRGRTGELFF.

A note on this clonotype: Given a much more abundant clone one base away, this may be a read error. V and J are TRBV28 and TRBJ2-7; D perhaps matches TRBD2 (6 bases). This CDR3 region has 12 residues. CDR1 is MDHEN and CDR2 is SYDVKM in the germline V gene. CDR3 region: CASRGNTYEQHF. In DNA, the CDR3 is TGTGCCAGCCGCGGGAACACCTACGAGCAGCACTTC.

The V gene is TRBV19, the J gene TRBJ1-5; D may be TRBD1 (5 bases). The CDR3 runs to 14 residues. The ends were cut back, 9 bases at V and 0 bases at J, with 12 bases in the middle. The germline CDR1 and CDR2 sequences are LNHDA and SQIVND (reference sequence). The DNA of the CDR3 is TGTGCCAGCCGACAGCATAATAGCAATCAGCCCCAGCATTTT. This translates into CASRQHNSNQPQHF.

To note about this clonotype: A much more abundant neighbour one base away suggests this may be a read error. The chain has TRBV29-1 and TRBJ2-7; 9 nucleotides match TRBD2. The junction had 7 bases not matched to a gene; V was cut back by 5 bases and J by 2 bases. CDR1 and CDR2 from the germline V gene are SQVTM and ANQGSEA. The CDR3 extends over 14 amino acids. The CDR3 spells CSVSRTSETYEQYF. The CDR3 region has the DNA TGCAGCGTTTCCCGGACTAGCGAGACCTACGAGCAGTACTTC.

CDR3 in amino acids: CSAPFRSNEQFF. DNA of the CDR3: TGCAGTGCACCATTCAGGTCAAATGAGCAGTTCTTC. This chain connects TRBV20-1 to TRBJ2-1; D ambiguous. The CDR3 is 12 amino acids. From germline, CDR1 is DFQATT and CDR2 SNEGSKA (reference sequence). V was clipped by 6 bases and J by 7 bases, with 13 bases between them.

This clonotype was seen ten or more times. This chain joins TRBV12-3 or TRBV12-4 and TRBJ1-5; D remains ambiguous. Deletions cut 6 bases from V and 1 base from J, with 10 bases between. This CDR3 has 14 residues. This CDR3 reads CASRRGGSNQPQHF. Written as DNA, the CDR3 is TGTGCCAGCAGGAGAGGAGGGAGCAATCAGCCCCAGCATTTT.